This TCR beta chain originates from a study of blood T cell repertoires in COVID-19. Study-level information: Material from acute and convalescent COVID-19 was sourced from the United States, Italy and Spain. PBMCs, B-cell-depleted T cells, or T cells were the source of the cDNA or gDNA that made up the material.

TCRdb's table, derived via immunoSEQ multiplex PCR, lists solely in-frame clones and lacks some. The sample has 200,000 to 250,000 clones, 82% seen once; the top ten hold less than 4%. The CDR3 is 14 residues long. V was clipped by 10 bases and J by 1 base; unmatched bases: 9. From germline, CDR1 is LGHDT and CDR2 YNNKEL (reference sequence). The sequenced sample consisted of peripheral blood. This chain joins TRBV3-1 (or the pseudogene TRBV3-2) and TRBJ2-5; TRBD2 agrees at 7 bases. This TCR was sampled from a woman of 80 years or more with acute or convalescent COVID-19. CDR3 in DNA: TGTGCCACCACCGAACTAGCGCTCCAAGAGACCCAGTACTTC. As protein: CATTELALQETQYF.